A selection of T cell receptor beta chains follows, all from one sample in a study of T cell repertoires in cytomegalovirus infection. TCRdb passed the reads through MiXCR, listing each CDR3 protein once. The sample shows about 920,000 distinct CDR3 sequences, 31% of them seen only once. These TCRs are of unknown antigen specificity. Here the sequenced sample was cultured CD8+ T cells from PBMCs, taken from culture after CMV antigen stimulation. The receptor set was obtained from a human donor in good health (CMV status not recorded). Some clones in this sample may be carry-over from other donors' samples. CDR3s include the opening cysteine and the closing phenylalanine or tryptophan. The D gene is left open where the match is weak. Clone size, where shown, is once, few, many, or a class for clones that have expanded.

>TRBV6-6|TRBJ2-7|-|-|11
TGTGCCAGCAGTCCCTCTTGGGAGCAGTACTTC
CASSPSWEQYF
>TRBV12-3/TRBV12-4|TRBJ2-1|TRBD2|-|12
TGTGTCACTAGCGGTTCCTACAATGAGCAGTTCTTC
CVTSGSYNEQFF
>TRBV7-6|TRBJ2-6|TRBD1|-|17
TGTGCCGGCAGCGAGGGGACAGTGAGCTCTGGGGCCAACGTCCTGACTTTC
CAGSEGTVSSGANVLTF
>TRBV27|TRBJ1-4|-|-|14
TGTGCCAGCAGTTCTCCCGGGACATTGGAAAAACTGTTTTTT
CASSSPGTLEKLFF
>TRBV6-5|TRBJ1-5|-|-|13
TGTGCCACAGGGACGTCTAGCAATGAGCCCCAGCATTTT
CATGTSSNEPQHF
>TRBV10-2|TRBJ2-7|-|-|15
TGCGCCAGCAGTGAGTCGTCAGGATTTTCCTACGAGCAGTACTTC
CASSESSGFSYEQYF
>TRBV6-5|TRBJ2-1|-|once|15
TGTGCCAGCAGCCTACGGGACACTACGGGGAATGAGCAGTTCTTC
CASSLRDTTGNEQFF
>TRBV7-6|TRBJ2-3|-|-|17
TGTGCCAGCAGCTTATCCCCTAAAGTTACTAGCACAGATACGCAGTATTTT
CASSLSPKVTSTDTQYF
>TRBV25-1|TRBJ2-2|-|-|14
TGTGCCAGCAGTGACCCGGACACCACCGGGGAGCTGTTTTTT
CASSDPDTTGELFF
>TRBV12-3/TRBV12-4|TRBJ1-4|-|-|14
TGTGCCAGCAGTTTAGGGACCCCGGCCGAAAAACTGTTTTTT
CASSLGTPAEKLFF
>TRBV7-3|TRBJ2-5|TRBD2|-|15
TGTGCCAGCGCCCAGGGAGCGGGGAGCAAGAAGACCCAGTACTTC
CASAQGAGSKKTQYF
>TRBV5-1|TRBJ1-3|TRBD1|-|18
TGCGCCAGCAGCTTGGAGTGGACAGGGAAGAGGTCTGGAAACACCATATATTTT
CASSLEWTGKRSGNTIYF
>TRBV12-3/TRBV12-4|TRBJ1-2|-|few|12
TGTGCCAGCACGGACGTCAACTATGGCTACACCTTC
CASTDVNYGYTF
>TRBV28|TRBJ1-2|TRBD1|-|14
TGTGCCAGCAGTTCCTCACTCAGGGGGGGAGGCTACACCTTC
CASSSSLRGGGYTF
>TRBV29-1|TRBJ2-2|TRBD1|-|16
TGCAGCGTATTTTCTTCGTCGGACAGGGCCGCCGGGGAGCTGTTTTTT
CSVFSSSDRAAGELFF
>TRBV2|TRBJ2-1|-|-|13
TGTGCCAGCAGTGAAGGTTGGGGGTACGAGCAGTTCTTC
CASSEGWGYEQFF
>TRBV29-1|TRBJ1-2|-|-|12
TGCAGCGTTAAGACGAGCGGCGTGGGCTACACCTTC
CSVKTSGVGYTF
>TRBV4-1|TRBJ1-2|TRBD1|few|19
TGCGCCAGCAGCCAAGATTGGAGGGCCAGACAGGGGGCTAACTATGGCTACACCTTC
CASSQDWRARQGANYGYTF
>TRBV4-1|TRBJ2-3|-|-|15
TGCGCCAGCAGCCAATTTGTAGGGGGAACAGATACGCAGTATTTT
CASSQFVGGTDTQYF
>TRBV6-1|TRBJ2-1|-|-|15
TGTGCCACCCGAGGGTACGACCGCGCGTTTAATGAGCAGTTCTTC
CATRGYDRAFNEQFF
>TRBV27|TRBJ2-5|-|few|16
TGTGCCAGCAGTGAGCAGGGGGGGGGTCGACAAGAGACCCAGTACTTC
CASSEQGGGRQETQYF
>TRBV7-9|TRBJ2-4|-|few|14
TGTGCCAGCAGCGTCGGGACCGGGGAGTACATTCAGTACTTC
CASSVGTGEYIQYF
>TRBV27|TRBJ1-2|-|once|16
TGTGCCAGCAGTTTAAAACGGACCGGCGGGATCTATGGCTACACCTTC
CASSLKRTGGIYGYTF
>TRBV7-2|TRBJ1-6|-|many|16
TGTGCCAGCAGCTTATGGGAAGGTTTACCGAATTCACCCCTCCACTTT
CASSLWEGLPNSPLHF
>TRBV7-9|TRBJ1-6|-|-|14
TGTGCCAGCAGCTTCGGGGAGTATAATTCACCCCTCCACTTT
CASSFGEYNSPLHF
>TRBV11-2|TRBJ2-5|TRBD2|-|17
TGTGCCAGCAGCTTATTTACTAGCGGGGGGCCTGAGGAGACCCAGTACTTC
CASSLFTSGGPEETQYF
>TRBV27|TRBJ1-2|-|-|11
TGTGCCAGTAGTGGACCCCATGGCTACACCTTC
CASSGPHGYTF
>TRBV12-3/TRBV12-4|TRBJ1-2|-|-|12
TGTGCCAGCAGGTTAATAGGATTTGGCTACACCTTC
CASRLIGFGYTF
>TRBV6-2/TRBV6-3|TRBJ1-5|TRBD1|few|15
TGTGCCAGCAGTTACCTAGGGACAGGATACCAGCCCCAGCATTTT
CASSYLGTGYQPQHF
>TRBV6-5|TRBJ2-1|TRBD2|few|15
TGTGCCAGCAGGATGGATAGCGGGGGCTACAATGAGCAGTTCTTC
CASRMDSGGYNEQFF
>TRBV5-1|TRBJ2-1|-|few|15
TGCGCCAGCAGCTTGGTAGATTTATTCGGTGGTGAGCAGTTCTTC
CASSLVDLFGGEQFF
>TRBV15|TRBJ1-1|-|-|17
TGTGCCACCAGCTCAGAGTCCCAGGGTCCTTGGAACACTGAAGCTTTCTTT
CATSSESQGPWNTEAFF
>TRBV7-6|TRBJ1-5|TRBD1|-|15
TGTGCCAGCAGCCCAGGACAGGGAAAGAATCAGCCCCAGCATTTT
CASSPGQGKNQPQHF
>TRBV6-2/TRBV6-3|TRBJ2-1|-|few|12
TGTGCCAGCCGGGCAGGGTGGAATGAGCAGTTCTTC
CASRAGWNEQFF
>TRBV7-8|TRBJ2-7|-|many|14
TGTGCCAGCAGCTTAGAGGGGGATGCCTACGAGCAGTACTTC
CASSLEGDAYEQYF
>TRBV28|TRBJ1-5|-|many|16
TGTGCCAGCAGTTTACTTCAGGGGAATAGCAATCAGCCCCAGCATTTT
CASSLLQGNSNQPQHF
>TRBV7-6|TRBJ1-2|-|few|14
TGTGCCAGCAGCTTAGCTTCCGGGGGCGAAGGCTACACCTTC
CASSLASGGEGYTF
>TRBV29-1|TRBJ1-2|-|few|15
TGCAGCAGAGACGGGGGAATTTGTTCTAACTATGGCTACACCTTC
CSRDGGICSNYGYTF
>TRBV7-2|TRBJ2-1|-|few|12
TGTGCCAGCAGCAGTGCGCGGAATAAGCAGTTCTTC
CASSSARNKQFF
>TRBV7-6|TRBJ1-4|-|few|14
TGTGCCAGCAGCCGTATACCCACTAATGAAAAACTGTTTTTT
CASSRIPTNEKLFF
>TRBV5-1|TRBJ2-7|TRBD1|-|14
TGCGCCAGCGGCAAGGGGACAGTTATTTACGAGCAGTACTTC
CASGKGTVIYEQYF
>TRBV29-1|TRBJ2-2|-|-|14
TGCAGCGTTGAAGTGGGGACCAACACCGGGGAGCTGTTTTTT
CSVEVGTNTGELFF
>TRBV5-5|TRBJ2-1|TRBD2|few|16
TGTGCCAGCAGCTTGGGGCAGGGACTACATGGGAATGAGCAGTTCTTC
CASSLGQGLHGNEQFF
>TRBV6-2/TRBV6-3|TRBJ1-1|-|many|12
TGTGCCAGCAGTCGACAGAGATCTGAAGCTTTCTTT
CASSRQRSEAFF
>TRBV5-4|TRBJ2-5|TRBD2|few|15
TGTGCCAGCAGCAATAGCGGGGGGGCCCGGGAGACCCAGTACTTC
CASSNSGGARETQYF